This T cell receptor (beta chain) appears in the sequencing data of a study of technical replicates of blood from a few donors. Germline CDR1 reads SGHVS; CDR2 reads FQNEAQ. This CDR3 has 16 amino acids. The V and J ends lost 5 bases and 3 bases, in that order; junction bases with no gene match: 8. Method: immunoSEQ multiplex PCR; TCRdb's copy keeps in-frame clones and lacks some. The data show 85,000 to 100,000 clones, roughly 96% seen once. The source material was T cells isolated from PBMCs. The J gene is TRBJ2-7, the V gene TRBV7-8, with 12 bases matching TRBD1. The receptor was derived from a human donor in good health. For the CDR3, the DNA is TGTGCCAGCAGCCCGCCCCGGGACAGGGGGCTCTACGAGCAGTACTTC. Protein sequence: CASSPPRDRGLYEQYF.